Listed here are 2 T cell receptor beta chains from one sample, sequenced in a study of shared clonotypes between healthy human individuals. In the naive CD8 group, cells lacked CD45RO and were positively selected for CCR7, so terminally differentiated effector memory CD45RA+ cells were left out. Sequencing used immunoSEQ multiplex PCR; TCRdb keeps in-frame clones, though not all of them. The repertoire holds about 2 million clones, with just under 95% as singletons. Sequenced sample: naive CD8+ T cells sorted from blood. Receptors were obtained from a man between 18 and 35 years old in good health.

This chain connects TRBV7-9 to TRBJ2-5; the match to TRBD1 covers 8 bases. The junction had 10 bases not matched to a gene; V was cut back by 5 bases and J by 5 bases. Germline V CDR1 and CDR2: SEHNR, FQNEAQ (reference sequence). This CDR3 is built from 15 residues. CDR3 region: CASSTWDRYTETQYF. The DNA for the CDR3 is TGTGCCAGCAGCACCTGGGACAGGTACACGGAGACCCAGTACTTC.

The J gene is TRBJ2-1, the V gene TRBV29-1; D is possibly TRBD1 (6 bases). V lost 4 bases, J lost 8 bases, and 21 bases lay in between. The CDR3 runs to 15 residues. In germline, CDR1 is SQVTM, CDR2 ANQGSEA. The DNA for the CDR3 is TGCAGCGTTGTTTCTGGACAGCGCTATCCGGATGAGCAGTTCTTC. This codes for CSVVSGQRYPDEQFF.